This T cell receptor beta chain emerged from a study of shared clonotypes between healthy human individuals. Broader study findings: A handful of donors showed sharing of approximately 5% of naive CD4 clonotypes. Despite large depth, sorted-subset datasets appeared incompletely sequenced.

CDR3 size: 13 residues. From germline, CDR1 is SGHDT and CDR2 YYEEEE. The junction had 4 bases not matched to a gene; V was cut back by 4 bases and J by 3 bases. Researchers ran the assay at a deep level. The material for each subset, its genomic DNA, was split evenly across several immunoSEQ plates. Some clones are missing from TCRdb's copy, which holds only in-frame ones; the method was immunoSEQ multiplex PCR. The table lists some 2,500,000 clones, over 85% of them singletons. Remarks on this clone: Its antigen is unknown. Other nucleotide sequences from this sample produce the same CDR3.

The specimen sequenced was naive CD4+ T cells from PBMCs. The subset is: CD45RA+ positively selected. The receptor was isolated from a young man in good health. Some clones in this sample may be carry-over from other donors' samples. The rearrangement uses TRBV5-6 and TRBJ2-7; TRBD2 agrees at 7 bases. CDR3 sequence reads: CASSPGLNYEQYF. The CDR3, as DNA: TGTGCCAGCAGCCCGGGACTAAACTACGAGCAGTACTTC. Based on the CDR3 plus reference TRBV5-6 and TRBJ2-7, the full variable domain is DAGVTQSPTHLIKTRGQQVTLRCSPKSGHDTVSWYQQALGQGPQFIFQYYEEEERQRGNFPDRFSGHQFPNYSSELNVNALLLGDSALYLCASSPGLNYEQYFGPGTRLTVT.